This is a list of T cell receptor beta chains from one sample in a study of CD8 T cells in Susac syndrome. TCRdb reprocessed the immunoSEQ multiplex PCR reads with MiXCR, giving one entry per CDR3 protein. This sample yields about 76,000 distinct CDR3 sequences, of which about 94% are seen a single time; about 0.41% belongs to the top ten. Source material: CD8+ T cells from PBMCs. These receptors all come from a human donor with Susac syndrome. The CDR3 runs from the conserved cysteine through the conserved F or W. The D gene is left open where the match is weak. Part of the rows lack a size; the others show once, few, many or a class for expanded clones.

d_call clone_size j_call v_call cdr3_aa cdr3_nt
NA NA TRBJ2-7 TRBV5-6 CASSLGGVRYEQYF TGTGCCAGCAGCTTGGGCGGGGTGCGCTACGAGCAGTACTTC
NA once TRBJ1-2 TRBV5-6 CASSLGRGMGYTF TGTGCCAGCAGCTTGGGTAGGGGAATGGGCTACACCTTC
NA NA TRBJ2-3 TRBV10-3 CAISEGGTQYF TGTGCCATCAGTGAGGGTGGTACGCAGTATTTT
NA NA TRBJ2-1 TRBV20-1 CSARDLQFMDSYNEQFF TGCAGTGCTAGAGATCTACAGTTCATGGACAGTTACAATGAGCAGTTCTTC
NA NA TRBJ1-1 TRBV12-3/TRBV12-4 CASAGDALNTEAFF TGTGCCAGCGCAGGCGACGCGCTGAACACTGAAGCTTTCTTT
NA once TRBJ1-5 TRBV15 CATSNRQVGGNQPQHF TGTGCCACCAGCAATCGACAGGTCGGGGGCAATCAGCCCCAGCATTTT
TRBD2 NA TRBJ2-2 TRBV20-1 CSARSGTTNTGELFF TGCAGTGCTAGATCCGGGACTACCAACACCGGGGAGCTGTTTTTT
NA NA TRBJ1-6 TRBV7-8 CASSQELSPLHF TGTGCCAGCAGCCAAGAGTTATCACCCCTCCACTTT
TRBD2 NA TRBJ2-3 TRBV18 CASSPTTSGRQTGTDTQYF TGTGCCAGCTCACCCACGACTAGCGGGAGACAAACCGGCACAGATACGCAGTATTTT
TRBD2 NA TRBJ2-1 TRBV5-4 CASSPQLAGGGEQFF TGTGCCAGCAGCCCGCAACTAGCGGGAGGGGGTGAGCAGTTCTTC
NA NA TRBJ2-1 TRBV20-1 CSTRIVLASFNEQFF TGCAGTACTAGAATTGTTCTAGCGTCTTTTAATGAGCAGTTCTTC
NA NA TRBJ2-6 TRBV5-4 CASSHIGSGANVLTF TGTGCCAGCAGCCACATAGGCTCTGGGGCCAACGTCCTGACTTTC
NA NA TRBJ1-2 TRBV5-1 CASSLAGESSYGYTF TGCGCCAGCAGCTTGGCCGGAGAATCTTCCTATGGCTACACCTTC
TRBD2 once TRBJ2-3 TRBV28 CASRKSPGLATDTQYF TGTGCCAGCAGGAAAAGCCCGGGACTAGCAACAGATACGCAGTATTTT
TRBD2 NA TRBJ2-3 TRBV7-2 CASSLRLAGGPVDTQYF TGTGCCAGCAGCCTCAGGCTAGCGGGAGGGCCGGTGGATACGCAGTATTTT
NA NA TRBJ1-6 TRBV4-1 CASSQDPGVKNNSPLHF TGCGCCAGCAGCCAAGATCCCGGGGTCAAGAATAATTCACCCCTCCACTTT
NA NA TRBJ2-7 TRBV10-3 CAISESTGTEEQYF TGTGCCATCAGTGAGTCGACGGGGACGGAGGAGCAGTACTTC
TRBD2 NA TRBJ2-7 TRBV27 CASSLLAGGPGEQYF TGTGCCAGCAGTTTACTAGCGGGAGGGCCAGGAGAGCAGTACTTC
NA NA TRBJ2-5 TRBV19 CASSRTLSQETQYF TGTGCCAGTAGTCGGACTCTAAGTCAAGAGACCCAGTACTTC
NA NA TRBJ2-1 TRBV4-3 CASSQENSHEQFF TGCGCCAGCAGCCAAGAGAACAGTCATGAGCAGTTCTTC
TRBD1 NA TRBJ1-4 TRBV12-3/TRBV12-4 CASSAWDRATNEKLFF TGTGCCAGCAGTGCCTGGGACAGAGCAACTAATGAAAAACTGTTTTTT
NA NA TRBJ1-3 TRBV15 CATSRAFATSSGNTIYF TGTGCCACCAGCAGAGCATTCGCGACGAGCTCTGGAAACACCATATATTTT
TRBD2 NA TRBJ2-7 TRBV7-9 CASTAGGPYEQYF TGTGCCAGCACAGCGGGAGGGCCCTACGAGCAGTACTTC
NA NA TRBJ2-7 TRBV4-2 CASSQDPGLFEYF TGTGCCAGCAGCCAAGATCCCGGGTTATTCGAGTACTTC
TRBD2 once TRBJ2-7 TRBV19 CASSILPGGSYEQYF TGTGCCAGTAGTATCCTCCCGGGGGGTTCCTACGAGCAGTACTTC
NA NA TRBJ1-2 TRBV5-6 CASSPPGRGPYGYTF TGTGCCAGCAGCCCGCCGGGGAGGGGACCCTATGGCTACACCTTC
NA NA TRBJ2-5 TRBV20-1 CSASWARVGTETQYF TGCAGTGCTAGTTGGGCTAGGGTGGGCACAGAGACCCAGTACTTC
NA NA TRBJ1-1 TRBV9 CASSVGGARTEAFF TGTGCCAGCAGCGTAGGGGGGGCGAGGACTGAAGCTTTCTTT
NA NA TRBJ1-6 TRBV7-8 CASSARRSSYNSPLHF TGTGCCAGCAGCGCCCGCCGGAGTTCCTATAATTCACCCCTCCACTTT
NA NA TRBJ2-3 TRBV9 CASSAEGRADTQYF TGTGCCAGCAGCGCAGAGGGCCGAGCGGATACGCAGTATTTT
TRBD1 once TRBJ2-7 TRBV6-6 CASTATGGHEQYF TGTGCCAGCACCGCGACAGGGGGCCACGAGCAGTACTTC
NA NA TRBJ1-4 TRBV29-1 CSVEGGEKDEKLFF TGCAGCGTTGAAGGAGGAGAGAAGGATGAAAAACTGTTTTTT
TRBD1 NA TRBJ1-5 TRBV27 CASSSTGGARPPQHF TGTGCCAGCAGTTCCACAGGGGGCGCAAGGCCGCCCCAGCATTTT
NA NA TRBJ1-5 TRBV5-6 CASSFGSNQPQHF TGTGCCAGCAGCTTCGGGAGCAATCAGCCCCAGCATTTT
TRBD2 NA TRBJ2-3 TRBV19 CASRTGTSGSGADTQYF TGTGCCAGCCGGACCGGGACTAGCGGGAGTGGGGCAGATACGCAGTATTTT
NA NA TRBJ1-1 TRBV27 CASSWGTMNTEAFF TGTGCCAGCAGTTGGGGTACGATGAACACTGAAGCTTTCTTT
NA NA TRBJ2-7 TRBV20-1 CSARGTTTYEQYF TGCAGTGCTAGGGGTACTACAACCTACGAGCAGTACTTC
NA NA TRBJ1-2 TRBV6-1 CASRILTASYGYTF TGTGCCAGCAGGATCCTGACAGCCAGCTATGGCTACACCTTC
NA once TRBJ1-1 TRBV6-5 CASSYSFLRFTEAFF TGTGCCAGCAGTTACTCGTTTCTGAGGTTCACTGAAGCTTTCTTT
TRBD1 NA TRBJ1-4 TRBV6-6 CASSWDRGNEKLFF TGTGCCAGCAGTTGGGACAGGGGAAATGAAAAACTGTTTTTT
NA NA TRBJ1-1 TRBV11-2 CASSNLGTGPNAEAFF TGTGCCAGCAGTAACTTAGGTACGGGACCGAACGCTGAAGCTTTCTTT
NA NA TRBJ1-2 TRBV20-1 CSASPDYGYTF TGCAGTGCTAGCCCGGACTATGGCTACACCTTC
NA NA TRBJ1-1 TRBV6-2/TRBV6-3 CASQPSTFAAEAFF TGTGCCAGCCAACCCTCTACATTTGCCGCTGAAGCTTTCTTT
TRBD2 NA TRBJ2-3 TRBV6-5 CASSHRTSGESTDTQYF TGTGCCAGCAGTCACCGGACTAGCGGGGAGAGCACAGATACGCAGTATTTT
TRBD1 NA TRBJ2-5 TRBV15 CATSRDVGQADETQYF TGTGCCACCAGCAGAGACGTTGGACAGGCCGATGAGACCCAGTACTTC
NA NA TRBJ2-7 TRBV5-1 CASGYQTSSYEQYF TGCGCCAGCGGCTATCAGACAAGTTCCTACGAGCAGTACTTC
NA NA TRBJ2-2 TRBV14 CASSQVRYANTGELFF TGTGCCAGCAGCCAAGTGCGGTACGCGAACACCGGGGAGCTGTTTTTT
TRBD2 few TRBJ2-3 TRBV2 CASSPGLAGSTDTQYF TGTGCCAGCAGTCCGGGACTAGCGGGAAGCACAGATACGCAGTATTTT
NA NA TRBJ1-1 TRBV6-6 CASSYTQSGNTEAFF TGTGCCAGCAGTTATACCCAGTCAGGGAACACTGAAGCTTTCTTT
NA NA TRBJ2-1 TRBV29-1 CSVEAPRVKTSYNEQFF TGCAGCGTTGAAGCGCCCCGGGTCAAGACCTCCTACAATGAGCAGTTCTTC
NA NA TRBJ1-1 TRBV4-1 CASSQGPGSFSRAFF TGCGCCAGCAGCCAAGGACCCGGATCTTTCTCGAGGGCTTTCTTT
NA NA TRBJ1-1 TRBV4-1 CASSQSFNTEAFF TGCGCCAGCAGCCAATCCTTCAACACTGAAGCTTTCTTT